This T cell receptor beta chain is from a study of OX40 agonist ivuxolimab in advanced cancers. This clone was picked up one time. Its antigen is still unknown. V lost 8 bases and J lost 5; bases outside the gene matches: 5. The CDR3 runs 14 residues. Per germline, CDR1 MNHNS and CDR2 SASEGT. The method was immunoSEQ multiplex PCR; TCRdb's version includes in-frame clones alone and lacks a portion of them. The profile covers approximately 84,000 clones, with about 91% appearing a single time and about 0.2% taken by the ten largest. Study results and caveats: At doses 0.1 to 3.0 mg/kg, CD4+ and CD8+ clones expanded.

Any history of autoimmune disease or systemic immunosuppression disqualified patients. The chain uses TRBV6-1 and TRBJ2-2; 10 nucleotides agree with TRBD1. The source of this sequence is an adult with an advanced solid tumor such as melanoma, head and neck, liver or kidney cancer. The source was CD4+ or CD8+ T cells sorted from blood, collected in a trial of the OX40 agonist ivuxolimab. The CDR3 reads CASLRTGGTGELFF. Written as DNA, the CDR3 is TGTGCCAGCTTAAGGACAGGGGGGACCGGGGAGCTGTTTTTT.